The 30 T cell receptor beta chains below come from one sample, sequenced in a study of CD8 T cells in Susac syndrome. Random-hexamer reverse transcription was applied to roughly 0.5 to 1 ug RNA. TCRdb passed the immunoSEQ multiplex PCR reads through MiXCR, listing each CDR3 protein once. The sample has 250,000 to 300,000 distinct CDR3 sequences, around 91% seen once; the top ten hold 0.18%. The sequenced sample was CD8+ T cells from PBMCs. The receptor source for this set is a human donor with multiple sclerosis.

This sequence joins TRBV27 and TRBJ2-5; TRBD2 matches at 9 bases. Germline V lookup: CDR1 MNHEY, CDR2 SMNVEV (reference sequence). V shed 7 bases, J shed 1 base, and the junction held 13 bases outside the gene matches. The CDR3 is 17 residues long. CDR3: CASTDIRAGGLQETQYF. CDR3 DNA sequence: TGTGCCAGCACCGACATCAGAGCGGGGGGACTCCAAGAGACCCAGTACTTC.

V usage is TRBV4-1 and J usage is TRBJ2-7, with TRBD1 identical over 10 bases. The CDR3 runs 15 residues. Unmatched junction bases numbered 6, after V lost 3 bases and J lost 4 bases. In germline, CDR1 is MGHRA, CDR2 YSYEKL. CDR3 in DNA: TGCGCCAGCAGCCAGGGACAGGGGTTGATTTACGAGCAGTACTTC. Protein: CASSQGQGLIYEQYF.

The chain employs TRBV12-3 or TRBV12-4 and TRBJ2-7, with D unclear. Deletions cut 2 bases from V and 3 bases from J, with 14 bases between. This CDR3 is 15 amino acids long. The CDR3 nucleotides read TGTGCCAGCAGTTTATCGGCGGCGGTAGGCTACGAGCAGTACTTC. It codes for CASSLSAAVGYEQYF.

V is TRBV25-1 and J is TRBJ2-5, with D possibly matching TRBD1 (5 bases). The V and J ends lost 6 bases and 4 bases respectively, with 9 bases between them. From germline, CDR1 is MGHDK and CDR2 SYGVNS. CDR3 length: 12 amino acids. The CDR3 loop is CASSRVGETQYF. The CDR3, as DNA: TGTGCCAGCAGCAGGGTTGGAGAGACCCAGTACTTC.

The sample holds one count of this clonotype. The chain uses TRBV28 and TRBJ1-2; TRBD1 might be the D (5 bases). The germline CDR1 and CDR2 sequences are MDHEN and SYDVKM. The V end lost 6 bases, the J end lost 0 bases, and 14 bases lay between the germline ends. This CDR3 spans 15 amino acids. In DNA form, the CDR3 reads TGTGCCAGCAGGGACTTGGGGGGGGCTAACTATGGCTACACCTTC. Its translation is CASRDLGGANYGYTF.

This clonotype was counted a few times. This rearrangement joins TRBV6-1 to TRBJ2-2; D is possibly TRBD1 (5 bases). Germline CDR1 MNHNS, CDR2 SASEGT. V was pared by 5 bases and J by 1 base, with 11 bases between. There are 15 residues in the CDR3. The CDR3 DNA follows: TGTGCCAGCAGTTCTCTCGGACAGAACACCGGGGAGCTGTTTTTT. Its translation is CASSSLGQNTGELFF.

This chain links TRBV12-3 or TRBV12-4 with TRBJ1-1; 7 bases are shared with TRBD1. Trimming took 7 bases from V and 1 from J; bases not matched to a gene: 12. The CDR3 loop spans 16 amino acids. CDR3: CASNDDVDRENTEAFF. DNA of the CDR3: TGTGCCAGCAATGACGACGTTGACAGGGAGAACACTGAAGCTTTCTTT.

The chain carries TRBV19 and TRBJ2-3, with D perhaps matching TRBD2 (6 bases). Trimming removed 3 bases at V and 9 bases at J, with 16 bases between. The CDR3 is made up of 14 amino acids. Germline CDR1 reads LNHDA; CDR2 reads SQIVND (reference sequence). CDR3 protein: CASSIPGGADTQYF. CDR3 nucleotides: TGTGCCAGTAGTATCCCCGGGGGTGCGGACACGCAGTATTTT.

V and J are TRBV2 and TRBJ2-6, with a possible D match to TRBD1 (6 bases). Germline values: CDR1 SNHLY, CDR2 FYNNEI. The CDR3 runs 19 residues. Deletions cut 6 bases from V and 0 bases from J, with 21 bases between. Here the CDR3 DNA reads TGTGCCAGCAGGATACACCGGGACACAATCGACTCTGGGGCCAACGTCCTGACTTTC. Translation gives CASRIHRDTIDSGANVLTF. Based on the CDR3 plus reference TRBV2 and TRBJ2-6, the full variable domain is EPEVTQTPSHQVTQMGQEVILRCVPISNHLYFYWYRQILGQKVEFLVSFYNNEISEKSEIFDDQFSVERPDGSNFTLKIRSTKLEDSAMYFCASRIHRDTIDSGANVLTFGAGSRLTVL.

The V and J genes are TRBV28 and TRBJ2-7; D unresolved. Between the trimmed V and J ends, which lost 6 bases and 2 bases, there was a span of 11 bases. Germline V CDR1 and CDR2: MDHEN, SYDVKM. The CDR3 is made up of 13 amino acids. The CDR3, as DNA: TGTGCCAGCAGGTCACCTGGGGCCTACGAGCAGTACTTC. Its translation: CASRSPGAYEQYF.

The chain combines TRBV19 with TRBJ1-1; D is ambiguous. The V gene lost 3 bases and the J gene lost 3 bases, with 11 bases spanning the gap. Germline V gene lookup returns CDR1 LNHDA and CDR2 SQIVND (reference sequence). This CDR3 comprises 14 residues. CDR3 sequence (DNA): TGTGCCAGTAGTATCCGAGGGCCCGACACTGAAGCTTTCTTT. Amino acids: CASSIRGPDTEAFF.

The chain has TRBV5-1 and TRBJ1-2; no reliable D call. The germline V gene has CDR1 SGHRS and CDR2 YFSETQ. The CDR3 contains 13 residues. The germline V and J ends were trimmed by 0 bases and 1 base, with 4 bases remaining between them. In DNA form, the CDR3 reads TGCGCCAGCAGCTTGGGGAGTAACTATGGCTACACCTTC. This translates into CASSLGSNYGYTF.

This chain uses TRBV7-2 with TRBJ2-7; D unresolved. CDR3 length: 13 amino acids. Germline-derived CDR1 and CDR2 are SGHTA and FQGNSA. V was clipped by 1 base and J by 7 bases, with 11 bases between them. The CDR3: CASSLVWPPEQYF. The CDR3 nucleotides are TGTGCCAGCAGCTTAGTCTGGCCACCTGAGCAGTACTTC.

The chain has TRBV10-3 and TRBJ1-2; D uncertain. This CDR3 region has 15 residues. Germline V gene sequence: CDR1 ENHRY, CDR2 SYGVKD. The V end was cut by 0 bases, the J end by 8 bases, with 16 bases between. CDR3 region: CAISESMGLGRGYTF. The CDR3 nucleotides are TGTGCCATCAGTGAGTCGATGGGCCTAGGGCGGGGCTACACCTTC.

J is TRBJ2-1 and V is TRBV20-1; D perhaps matches TRBD1 (5 bases). V was pared by 0 bases and J by 8 bases, with 17 bases between. There are 15 residues in the CDR3. Germline loops: CDR1 DFQATT, CDR2 SNEGSKA (reference sequence). CDR3 DNA sequence: TGCAGTGCTAGAGATTCTTGGGGCCTGAAGGATGAGCAGTTCTTC. It specifies CSARDSWGLKDEQFF.

In DNA, the CDR3 is TGTGCCAGTAGATCCCCGTTCAAGATGAGAAATTCACCCCTCCACTTT. Amino acids: CASRSPFKMRNSPLHF. The rearrangement joins TRBV19 to TRBJ1-6; D unclear. V lost 6 bases and J 7 bases, leaving 19 bases between the germline ends. This CDR3 contains 16 residues. The germline gives CDR1 LNHDA, CDR2 SQIVND (reference sequence).

This clonotype was detected only a few times. The chain has TRBV29-1 and TRBJ2-5; no clear D. CDR1 is SQVTM, CDR2 ANQGSEA, per germline. V lost 3 bases, J lost 4 bases, and 3 bases lay in between. The CDR3 is 10 residues long. CDR3 region: CSVERETQYF. CDR3 coding DNA: TGCAGCGTTGAGAGAGAGACCCAGTACTTC.

The chain links TRBV2 to TRBJ2-5; a possible D gene is TRBD1 (5 bases). Germline V lookup: CDR1 SNHLY, CDR2 FYNNEI. V was shortened by 3 bases and J by 1 base, with 9 bases between the two germline ends. The CDR3 is 14 residues long. CDR3 nucleotide sequence: TGTGCCAGCAGTGACCAGGGTACCCAAGAGACCCAGTACTTC. Translated: CASSDQGTQETQYF.

The V call is TRBV27, the J call TRBJ2-7; 9 bases are shared with TRBD2. CDR3 length: 13 residues. Germline V gene data show CDR1 as MNHEY and CDR2 as SMNVEV (reference sequence). Trimming removed 2 bases from V and 4 bases from J; junction bases left unmatched: 0. CDR3 DNA: TGTGCCAGCAGTTTAACTAGCGGGTACGAGCAGTACTTC. It is translated as CASSLTSGYEQYF.

A few counts support this clonotype. The chain combines TRBV13 with TRBJ2-3; 11 bases fit TRBD1. The CDR3 is 16 amino acids. Trimming removed 4 bases from V and 6 bases from J; junction bases left unmatched: 9. CDR1 and CDR2 (germline): PRHDT, FYEKMQ (reference sequence). The DNA for the CDR3 is TGTGCCAGCAGCTCCCCGGGACAGGGGGTCGGGGATACGCAGTATTTT. This sequence encodes CASSSPGQGVGDTQYF.

The rearrangement joins TRBV2 to TRBJ2-1, with D possibly TRBD1 on 7 matching bases. Trimming cost V 8 bases and J 8 bases, with 22 bases left between them. The germline gives CDR1 SNHLY, CDR2 FYNNEI. This CDR3 contains 15 residues. The CDR3 coding sequence is TGTGCCAGCGTGGAGGGGGCGATACCCGTGCATGAGCAGTTCTTC. Its translation is CASVEGAIPVHEQFF.

The chain employs TRBV5-5 and TRBJ1-1, with TRBD1 as a possible D gene (5 bases). Germline CDR1 is SGHKS and CDR2 is YYEKEE (reference sequence). The CDR3 covers 14 residues. The V and J ends lost 3 bases and 4 bases respectively, with 13 bases between them. The CDR3 region has the DNA TGTGCCAGCAGCTCTCCCTTAGGGACCACTGAAGCTTTCTTT. It specifies CASSSPLGTTEAFF.

The chain combines TRBV15 with TRBJ1-5; D may be TRBD1 (6 bases). V dropped 4 bases and J dropped 3 bases, with 16 bases sitting between them. CDR1 is LNHNV and CDR2 is YYDKDF in the germline V gene (reference sequence). This CDR3 is built from 16 residues. CDR3 nucleotide sequence: TGTGCCACCAGCACAAGAGGAGGGGGTTTCAATCAGCCCCAGCATTTT. Protein sequence: CATSTRGGGFNQPQHF. The entire variable domain, with the rest obtained from reference TRBV15 and TRBJ1-5, is as follows: DAMVIQNPRYQVTQFGKPVTLSCSQTLNHNVMYWYQQKSSQAPKLLFHYYDKDFNNEADTPDNFQSRRPNTSFCFLDIRSPGLGDTAMYLCATSTRGGGFNQPQHFGDGTRLSIL.

This sequence joins TRBV20-1 and TRBJ1-2; 9 positions match TRBD1. Looked up from germline, CDR1 is DFQATT and CDR2 is SNEGSKA (reference sequence). There are 16 residues in the CDR3. The V and J ends lost 3 bases and 1 base, in that order; junction bases with no gene match: 9. The CDR3 nucleotides read TGCAGTGCTAGGGGCCCGGGACAGGGTTATAACTATGGCTACACCTTC. This translates into CSARGPGQGYNYGYTF.

The V call is TRBV19, the J call TRBJ1-5, with D tentatively TRBD1 (5 bases). The CDR3 has 15 residues. The V gene's germline CDR1 is LNHDA and CDR2 SQIVND (reference sequence). The ends were cut back, 3 bases at V and 0 bases at J, with 9 bases in the middle. DNA for the CDR3: TGTGCCAGTAGTATCTCAGGGACTAGCAATCAGCCCCAGCATTTT. Protein product: CASSISGTSNQPQHF.

This sequence joins TRBV5-4 and TRBJ2-1; 11 bases are a match to TRBD2. The germline gives CDR1 SGHNT, CDR2 YYREEE (reference sequence). The trim removed 1 base at V and 7 bases at J, leaving 4 bases unmatched. This CDR3 spans 15 amino acids. The CDR3 coding sequence is TGTGCCAGCAGCTTGATCCTAGCGGGGGGAAATGAGCAGTTCTTC. Translated, it gives CASSLILAGGNEQFF.

The V and J genes are TRBV28 and TRBJ1-6; D unresolved. V was pared by 6 bases and J by 6 bases, with 15 bases between. CDR1 is MDHEN, CDR2 SYDVKM, per germline. This CDR3 contains 15 residues. CDR3 sequence (DNA): TGTGCCAGCAGGGCCGTTGGCAGGACTAATTCACCCCTCCACTTT. Translated, it gives CASRAVGRTNSPLHF.

The chain recombines TRBV19 with TRBJ1-1; no definite D call. The CDR3 is made up of 14 amino acids. The V and J ends lost 1 base and 4 bases respectively, with 10 bases between them. CDR1 and CDR2 (germline): LNHDA, SQIVND (reference sequence). CDR3 loop: CASSIGWGSTEAFF. In DNA, the CDR3 is TGTGCCAGTAGTATAGGGTGGGGATCCACTGAAGCTTTCTTT.

The V call is TRBV12-3 or TRBV12-4, the J call TRBJ2-1, with 13 bases identical to TRBD2. CDR3 size: 15 residues. With V trimmed by 9 bases and J by 7 bases, 9 bases remained unmatched. Written as DNA, the CDR3 is TGTGCCAGTACTAGCGGGGGGGCTGGGAGAAATGAGCAGTTCTTC. This gives the protein CASTSGGAGRNEQFF.

This rearrangement joins TRBV7-8 to TRBJ2-1; D unclear. The CDR3 totals 15 residues. V lost 1 base and J 7 bases, leaving 14 bases between the germline ends. The germline V gene encodes CDR1 SGHVS and CDR2 FQNEAQ. CDR3 in DNA: TGTGCCAGCAGCTTAGTACGGTCTGGTTGGAATGAGCAGTTCTTC. It encodes CASSLVRSGWNEQFF.